The clone carrying this T cell receptor beta chain was seen ten or more times. Antigen: not known. V gave up 6 bases and J gave up 0 bases, with 15 bases separating them. The CDR3 length is 14 residues. Germline-derived CDR1 and CDR2 are DFQATT and SNEGSKA (reference sequence). The data were obtained in a study of regulatory T cells in long-lasting Graves disease. Study-wide background: Over 5 years on antithyroid drugs plus positive TSH receptor antibodies marked Graves' disease as persistent. General study findings and limits: Only peripheral blood was studied, not thyroid tissue.

Time point meaning: persistent/refractory GD, antithyroid drugs over 5 years with positive TRAb. PBMC-derived RNA was used for the TCR library. To make TCR beta libraries, researchers used iRepertoire HTBI primers and Arm-PCR of CDR3 regions. TCRdb recomputed calls from the multiplex PCR reads with MiXCR, one row per CDR3 protein. The sample lists 350,000 to 450,000 distinct CDR3 sequences, under 25% occurring once. This chain links TRBV20-1 with TRBJ2-7, with D perhaps TRBD1 (5 bases). The sequencing used peripheral blood mononuclear cells (PBMCs), collected when the disease was refractory, from a patient treated with antithyroid drugs. The receptor was derived from a female donor with Graves disease. CDR3 coding DNA: TGCAGTGCCGTGGACACATACCCCTCCTACGAGCAGTACTTC. It codes for CSAVDTYPSYEQYF.